The clone carrying this TCR beta chain has a handful of counts. The source of the sample is a study of blood T cell repertoires in COVID-19. Study details: Acute and convalescent COVID-19 samples came from the United States, Italy and Spain.

Original methodology: The authors estimated nucleated cell counts from reference gene primer amplification. Sequencing used immunoSEQ multiplex PCR; TCRdb keeps in-frame clones, though not all of them. V and J calls and clone size are as listed in that table; D and trimming were resolved from the DNA. The sample yields approximately 350,000 clones, about 90% seen once. The V end lost 4 bases, the J end lost 3 bases, and 22 bases lay between the germline ends. The CDR3 runs 16 residues. Germline assignment: CDR1 SQVTM and CDR2 ANQGSEA. The sequenced sample was PBMCs or T cells enriched from blood (not recorded which). The chain joins TRBV29-1 to TRBJ2-7, with TRBD1 as a possible D gene (6 bases). The TCR was taken from a woman in her thirties who had recovered from COVID-19. The CDR3 loop reads CSVVGTGTTPLYEQYF. CDR3 nucleotide sequence: TGCAGCGTTGTTGGGACGGGGACAACTCCTCTCTACGAGCAGTACTTC.